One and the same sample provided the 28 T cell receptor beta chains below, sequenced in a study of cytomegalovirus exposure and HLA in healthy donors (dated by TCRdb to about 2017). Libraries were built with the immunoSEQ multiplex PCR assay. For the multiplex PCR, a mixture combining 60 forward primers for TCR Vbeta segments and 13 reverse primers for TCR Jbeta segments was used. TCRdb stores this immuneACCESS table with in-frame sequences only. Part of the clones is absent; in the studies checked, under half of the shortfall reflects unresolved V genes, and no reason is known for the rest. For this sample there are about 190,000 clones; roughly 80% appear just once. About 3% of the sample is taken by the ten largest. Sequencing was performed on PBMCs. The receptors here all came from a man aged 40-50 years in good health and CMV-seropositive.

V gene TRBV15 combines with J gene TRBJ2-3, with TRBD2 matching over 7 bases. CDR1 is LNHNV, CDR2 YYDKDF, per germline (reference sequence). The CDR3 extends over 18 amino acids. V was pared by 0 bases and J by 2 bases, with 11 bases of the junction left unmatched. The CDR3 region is CATSRDFLASGYTDTQYF. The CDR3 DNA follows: TGTGCCACCAGCAGAGACTTTTTGGCTAGCGGATACACAGATACGCAGTATTTT.

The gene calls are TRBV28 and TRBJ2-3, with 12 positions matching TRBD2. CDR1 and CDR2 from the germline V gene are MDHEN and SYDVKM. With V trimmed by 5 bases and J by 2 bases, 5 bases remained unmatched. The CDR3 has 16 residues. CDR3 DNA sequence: TGTGCCAGCAGTCATCGACTAGCGGGGGTCACAGATACGCAGTATTTT. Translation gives CASSHRLAGVTDTQYF.

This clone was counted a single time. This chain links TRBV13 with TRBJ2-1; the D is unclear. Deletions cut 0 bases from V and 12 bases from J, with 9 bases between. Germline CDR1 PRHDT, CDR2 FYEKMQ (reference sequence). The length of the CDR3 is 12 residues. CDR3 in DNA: TGTGCCAGCAGCTTAGGCTCGCGAAGGCAGTTCTTC. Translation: CASSLGSRRQFF.

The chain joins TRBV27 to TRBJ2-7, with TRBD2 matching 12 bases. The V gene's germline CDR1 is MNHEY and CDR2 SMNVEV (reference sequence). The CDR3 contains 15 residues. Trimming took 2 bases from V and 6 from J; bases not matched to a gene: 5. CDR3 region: CASSLVGTSGLEQYF. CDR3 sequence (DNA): TGTGCCAGCAGTTTAGTAGGGACTAGCGGGCTCGAGCAGTACTTC.

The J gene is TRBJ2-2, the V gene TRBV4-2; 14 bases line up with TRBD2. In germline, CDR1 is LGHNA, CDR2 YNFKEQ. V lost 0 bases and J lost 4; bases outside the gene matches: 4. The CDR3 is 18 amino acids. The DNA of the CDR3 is TGTGCCAGCAGCCAAGATACGGGACTAGCGGGAGCCACCGGGGAGCTGTTTTTT. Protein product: CASSQDTGLAGATGELFF.

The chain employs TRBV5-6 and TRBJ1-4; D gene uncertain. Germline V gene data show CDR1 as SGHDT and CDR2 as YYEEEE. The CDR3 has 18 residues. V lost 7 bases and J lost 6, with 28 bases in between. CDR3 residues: CASCFFKQKAAYDEKLFF. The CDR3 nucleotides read TGTGCCAGCTGTTTTTTCAAGCAGAAGGCGGCATACGATGAAAAACTGTTTTTT.

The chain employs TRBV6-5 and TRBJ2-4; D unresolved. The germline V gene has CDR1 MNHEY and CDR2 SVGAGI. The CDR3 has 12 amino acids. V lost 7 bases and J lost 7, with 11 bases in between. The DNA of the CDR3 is TGTGCCAGCACCCTTGGGCGTAACATTCAGTACTTC. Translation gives CASTLGRNIQYF.

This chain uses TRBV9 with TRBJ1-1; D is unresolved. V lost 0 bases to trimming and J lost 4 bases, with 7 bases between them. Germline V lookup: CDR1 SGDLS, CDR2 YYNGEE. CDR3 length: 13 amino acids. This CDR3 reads CASSVDRGTEAFF. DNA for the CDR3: TGTGCCAGCAGCGTAGACCGGGGCACTGAAGCTTTCTTT. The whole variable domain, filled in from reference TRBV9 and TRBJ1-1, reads DSGVTQTPKHLITATGQRVTLRCSPRSGDLSVYWYQQSLDQGLQFLIQYYNGEERAKGNILERFSAQQFPDLHSELNLSSLELGDSALYFCASSVDRGTEAFFGQGTRLTVV.

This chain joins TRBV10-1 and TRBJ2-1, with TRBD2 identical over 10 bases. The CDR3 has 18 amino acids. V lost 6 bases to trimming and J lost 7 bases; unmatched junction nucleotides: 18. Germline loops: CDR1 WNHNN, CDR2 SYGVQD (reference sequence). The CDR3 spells CASRNPPTLAGVGNEQFF. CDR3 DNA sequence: TGCGCCAGCAGGAACCCCCCCACCCTAGCGGGAGTGGGAAATGAGCAGTTCTTC.

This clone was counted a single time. The DNA for the CDR3 is TGTGCCAGCAGCGTTGTAGGGGGGGTTCCGAGAAGCACAGATACGCAGTATTTT. Its translation is CASSVVGGVPRSTDTQYF. The chain has TRBV9 and TRBJ2-3; perhaps TRBD2 as D (7 bases). Trimming stripped 2 bases from V and 0 bases from J, with 19 bases between. In germline, CDR1 is SGDLS, CDR2 YYNGEE. The CDR3 is 18 residues long.

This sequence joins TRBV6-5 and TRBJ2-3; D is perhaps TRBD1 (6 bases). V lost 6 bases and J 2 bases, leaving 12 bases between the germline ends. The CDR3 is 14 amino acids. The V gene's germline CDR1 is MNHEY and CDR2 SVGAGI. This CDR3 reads CASRTGQFTDTQYF. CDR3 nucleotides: TGTGCCAGCAGAACTGGACAGTTCACAGATACGCAGTATTTT.

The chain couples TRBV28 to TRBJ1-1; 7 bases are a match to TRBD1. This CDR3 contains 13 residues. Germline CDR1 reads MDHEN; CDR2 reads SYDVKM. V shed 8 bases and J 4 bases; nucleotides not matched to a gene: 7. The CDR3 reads CASGDRVGTEAFF. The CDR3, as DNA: TGTGCCAGCGGCGACAGGGTTGGCACTGAAGCTTTCTTT.

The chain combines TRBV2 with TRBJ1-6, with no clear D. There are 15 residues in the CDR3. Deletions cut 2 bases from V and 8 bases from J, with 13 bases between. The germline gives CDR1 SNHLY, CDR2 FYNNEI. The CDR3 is CASSELLSGDSPLHF. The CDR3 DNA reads TGTGCCAGCAGTGAACTCCTCTCCGGGGATTCACCCCTCCACTTT.

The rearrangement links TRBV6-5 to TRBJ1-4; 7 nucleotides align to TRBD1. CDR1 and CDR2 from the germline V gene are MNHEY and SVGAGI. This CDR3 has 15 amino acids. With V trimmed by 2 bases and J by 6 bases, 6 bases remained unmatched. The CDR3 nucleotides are TGTGCCAGCAGTTACGGGGACAGCACTTATGAAAAACTGTTTTTT. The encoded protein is CASSYGDSTYEKLFF.

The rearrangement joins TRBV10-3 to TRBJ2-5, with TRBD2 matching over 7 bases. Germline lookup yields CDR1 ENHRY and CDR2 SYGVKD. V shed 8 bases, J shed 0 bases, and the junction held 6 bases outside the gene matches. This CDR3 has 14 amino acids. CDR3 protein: CAISEGGYQETQYF. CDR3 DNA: TGTGCCATCTCCGAGGGAGGGTACCAAGAGACCCAGTACTTC.

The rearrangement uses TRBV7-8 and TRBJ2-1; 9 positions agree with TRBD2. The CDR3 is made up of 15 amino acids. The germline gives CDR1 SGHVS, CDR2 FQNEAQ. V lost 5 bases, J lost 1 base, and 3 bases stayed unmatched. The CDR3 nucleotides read TGTGCCAGCAGCAACCTAGCGGGGTCCTACAATGAGCAGTTCTTC. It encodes CASSNLAGSYNEQFF.

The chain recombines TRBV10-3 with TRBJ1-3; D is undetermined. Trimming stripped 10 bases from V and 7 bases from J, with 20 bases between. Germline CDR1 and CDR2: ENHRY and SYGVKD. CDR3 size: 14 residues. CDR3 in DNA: TGTGCCACGGGAGAATCCTTCGACGGTAACACCATATATTTT. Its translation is CATGESFDGNTIYF.

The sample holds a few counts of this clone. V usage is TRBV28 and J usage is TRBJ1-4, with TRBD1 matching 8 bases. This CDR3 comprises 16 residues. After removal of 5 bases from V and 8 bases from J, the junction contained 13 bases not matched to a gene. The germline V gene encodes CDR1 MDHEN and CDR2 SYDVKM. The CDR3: CASSPLTGQAWEKLFF. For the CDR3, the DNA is TGTGCCAGCAGTCCCCTGACGGGACAGGCATGGGAAAAACTGTTTTTT.

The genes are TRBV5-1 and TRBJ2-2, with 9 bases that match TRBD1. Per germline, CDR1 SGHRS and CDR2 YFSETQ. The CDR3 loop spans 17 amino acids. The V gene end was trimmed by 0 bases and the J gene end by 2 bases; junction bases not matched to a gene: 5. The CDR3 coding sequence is TGCGCCAGCAGCTTGGGGGACAGGGCCACCAACACCGGGGAGCTGTTTTTT. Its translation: CASSLGDRATNTGELFF.

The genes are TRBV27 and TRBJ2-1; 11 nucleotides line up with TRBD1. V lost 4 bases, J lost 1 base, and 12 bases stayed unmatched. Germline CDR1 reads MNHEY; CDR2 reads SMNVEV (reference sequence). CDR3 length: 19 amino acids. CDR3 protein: CASSSLGRGTGGSYNEQFF. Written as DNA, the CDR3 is TGTGCCAGCAGTTCCCTGGGCAGAGGGACAGGGGGGTCCTACAATGAGCAGTTCTTC.

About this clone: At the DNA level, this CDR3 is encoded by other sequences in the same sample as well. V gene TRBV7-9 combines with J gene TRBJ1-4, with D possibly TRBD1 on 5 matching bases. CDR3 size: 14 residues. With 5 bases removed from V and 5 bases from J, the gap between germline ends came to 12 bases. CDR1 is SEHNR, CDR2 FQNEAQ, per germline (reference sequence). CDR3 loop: CASSLGGVNEKLFF. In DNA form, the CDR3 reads TGTGCCAGCAGCCTGGGGGGGGTAAATGAAAAACTGTTTTTT.

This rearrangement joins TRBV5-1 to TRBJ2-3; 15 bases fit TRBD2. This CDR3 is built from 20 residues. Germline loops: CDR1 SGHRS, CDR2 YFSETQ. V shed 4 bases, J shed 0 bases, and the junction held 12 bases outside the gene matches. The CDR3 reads CASSAGTSGGTSLSTDTQYF. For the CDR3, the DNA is TGCGCCAGCAGCGCGGGGACTAGCGGGGGGACCTCCCTAAGCACAGATACGCAGTATTTT.

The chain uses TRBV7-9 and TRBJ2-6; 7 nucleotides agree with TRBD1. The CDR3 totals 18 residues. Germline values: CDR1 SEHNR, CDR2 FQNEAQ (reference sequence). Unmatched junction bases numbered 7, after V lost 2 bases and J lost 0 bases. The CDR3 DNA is TGTGCCAGCAGCTTACCCCCCACAGGGGTCTCTGGGGCCAACGTCCTGACTTTC. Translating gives CASSLPPTGVSGANVLTF.

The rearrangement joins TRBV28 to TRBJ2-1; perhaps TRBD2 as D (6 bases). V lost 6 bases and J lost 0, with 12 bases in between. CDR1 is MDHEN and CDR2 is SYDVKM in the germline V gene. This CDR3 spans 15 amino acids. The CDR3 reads CASRPPGSSYNEQFF. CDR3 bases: TGTGCCAGCAGACCTCCCGGGAGCTCCTACAATGAGCAGTTCTTC.

CDR3 sequence: CASSQDMWGDQPQHF. The DNA for the CDR3 is TGTGCCAGCAGCCAAGATATGTGGGGGGATCAGCCCCAGCATTTT. The V gene is TRBV5-4, the J gene TRBJ1-5; perhaps TRBD1 as D (5 bases). Trimming removed 4 bases from V and 5 bases from J, with 16 bases in between. Germline loops: CDR1 SGHNT, CDR2 YYREEE (reference sequence). The CDR3 runs to 15 residues.

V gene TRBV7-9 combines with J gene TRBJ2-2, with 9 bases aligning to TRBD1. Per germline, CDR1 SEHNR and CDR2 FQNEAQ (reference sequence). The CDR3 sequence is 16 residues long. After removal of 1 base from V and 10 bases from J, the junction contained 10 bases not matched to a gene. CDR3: CASSLGPQGAAEELFF. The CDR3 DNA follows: TGTGCCAGCAGCTTAGGACCACAGGGGGCGGCCGAGGAGCTGTTTTTT.

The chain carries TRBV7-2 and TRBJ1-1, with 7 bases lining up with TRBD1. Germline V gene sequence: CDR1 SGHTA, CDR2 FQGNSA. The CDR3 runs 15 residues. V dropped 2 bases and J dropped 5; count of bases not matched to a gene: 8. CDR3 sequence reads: CASSLLLGGWTEAFF. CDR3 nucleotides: TGTGCCAGCAGCTTATTGTTAGGGGGCTGGACTGAAGCTTTCTTT.

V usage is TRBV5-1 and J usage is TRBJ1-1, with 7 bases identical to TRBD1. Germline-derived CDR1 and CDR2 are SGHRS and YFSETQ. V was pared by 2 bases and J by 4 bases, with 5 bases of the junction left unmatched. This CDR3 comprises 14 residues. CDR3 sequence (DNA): TGCGCCAGCAGCTTTACAGGGGTTGGCACTGAAGCTTTCTTT. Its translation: CASSFTGVGTEAFF.